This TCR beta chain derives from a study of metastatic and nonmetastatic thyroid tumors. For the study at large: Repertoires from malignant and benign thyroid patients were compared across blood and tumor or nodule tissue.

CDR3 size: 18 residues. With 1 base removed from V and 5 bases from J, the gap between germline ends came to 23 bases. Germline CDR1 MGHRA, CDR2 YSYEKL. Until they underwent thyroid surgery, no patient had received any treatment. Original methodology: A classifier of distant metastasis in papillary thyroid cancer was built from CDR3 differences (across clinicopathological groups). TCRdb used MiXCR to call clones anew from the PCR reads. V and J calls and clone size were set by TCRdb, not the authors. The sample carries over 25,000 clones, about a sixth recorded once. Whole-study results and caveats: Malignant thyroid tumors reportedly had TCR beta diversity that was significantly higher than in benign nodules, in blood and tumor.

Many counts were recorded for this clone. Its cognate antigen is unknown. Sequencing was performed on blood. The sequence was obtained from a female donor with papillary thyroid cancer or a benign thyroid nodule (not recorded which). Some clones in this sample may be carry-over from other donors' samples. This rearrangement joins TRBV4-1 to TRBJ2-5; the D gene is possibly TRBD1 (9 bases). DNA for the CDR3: TGCGCCAGCAGCCAAGCCTTCCTCACAGGGGGCGGGGGGGAGACCCAGTACTTC. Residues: CASSQAFLTGGGGETQYF.